The clone carrying this T cell receptor (beta chain) was recorded a few times. No antigen is known for it. Trimming removed 0 bases at V and 1 base at J, with 7 bases between. Per the germline V gene, CDR1 is ENHRY and CDR2 is SYGVKD. The CDR3 is 15 residues long. The sample is drawn from a study of T-cell reconstitution after alpha-beta-depleted transplantation in children. Findings of the study overall: T-cell counts and diversity at one year post-transplant came mainly from newly produced T cells.

TCRbeta library construction was performed incorporating unique molecular identifiers. MiXCR, applied by TCRdb to the PCR reads, yields one record per CDR3 protein. The sample holds approximately 300,000 distinct CDR3 sequences; over 9% are singletons and the top ten take 7.5%. This chain joins TRBV10-3 and TRBJ1-5; D unclear. The origin of this receptor is a boy younger than two with acute myeloid leukemia, due to receive a stem cell transplant. This specimen consisted of PBMCs, obtained before TCRalphabeta/CD19-depleted stem cell transplant. The CDR3 region is CAISESSQSNQPQHF. Here the CDR3 DNA reads TGTGCCATCAGTGAGTCGAGTCAGAGCAATCAGCCCCAGCATTTT.